Here is one TCR beta chain with its context. As yet, its antigen is unknown. The authors ran a second PCR of roughly 6 to 12 cycles using a sample-barcoded 5' primer and a J-beta primer mix. TCRdb recomputed calls from the 5' RACE reads with MiXCR, one row per CDR3 protein. The data contain some 900,000 distinct CDR3 sequences, about 48% of them singletons. This specimen comes from a study of blood T cells in healthy people across ages. Study-wide findings and caveats: Possibly confounding the expanded clonotype changes was the fact that donor CMV status was unknown.

The CDR3 has 12 residues. Trimming pared 5 bases from V and 4 bases from J, leaving 9 bases between. CDR1 is SGHTA, CDR2 FQGNSA, per germline. This clonotype was obtained from a man in his thirties or forties in good health. Material: blood. The V gene is TRBV7-2, the J gene TRBJ2-7; no reliable D call. In DNA form, the CDR3 reads TGTGCCAGCAGCATAAACAGATACGAGCAGTACTTC. Translated: CASSINRYEQYF.